Below are 25 T cell receptor beta chains sequenced from a single sample in a study of shared clonotypes between healthy human individuals. TCRdb's table, derived via immunoSEQ multiplex PCR, lists solely in-frame clones and lacks some. The table has around 980,000 clones, roughly 74% seen once. The sequenced sample consisted of memory CD4+ T cells from PBMCs. As to subset: CD45RA-negative fraction. The receptors come from a man aged 18 to 30 in good health. Some clones in this sample may be carry-over from other donors' samples.

The chain carries TRBV16 and TRBJ2-2, with D perhaps matching TRBD1 (5 bases). CDR1 and CDR2 from the germline V gene are KGHSY and FQNENV. Trimming cost V 3 bases and J 6 bases, with 5 bases left between them. This CDR3 has 12 residues. The CDR3 bases are TGTGCCAGCAGCCAGGGGCCCGGGGAGCTGTTTTTT. Translating it yields CASSQGPGELFF.

This chain joins TRBV7-3 and TRBJ2-1; D may be TRBD2 (6 bases). V shed 6 bases and J shed 11 bases, with 20 bases lying between them. Germline V gene data show CDR1 as SGHTA and CDR2 as FQGTGA. This CDR3 has 14 amino acids. This CDR3 is CASSRLVDASKQFF. The CDR3 bases are TGTGCCAGCAGTAGACTAGTGGACGCCTCCAAGCAGTTCTTC.

This clone was found once. The rearrangement links TRBV25-1 to TRBJ2-1; D perhaps matches TRBD2 (6 bases). Germline CDR1 MGHDK, CDR2 SYGVNS. CDR3 size: 13 residues. Trimming removed 7 bases from V and 10 bases from J, with 17 bases in between. The CDR3 bases are TGTGCCAGCAAGCGGGCCGGGTCAAGGGAGCAGTTCTTC. This encodes CASKRAGSREQFF.

CDR3 coding DNA: TGTGCCTGGAGTGTTAAGGGGGGTGGTCAGCCCCAGCATTTT. Residues: CAWSVKGGGQPQHF. The chain uses TRBV30 and TRBJ1-5, with D possibly TRBD1 on 6 matching bases. Trimming took 0 bases from V and 6 from J, leaving 12 bases between them. Germline V gene lookup returns CDR1 GTSNPN and CDR2 SVGIG (reference sequence). The CDR3 is 14 residues long.

This chain links TRBV11-2 with TRBJ2-7, with a tentative D call TRBD2 (6 bases). V lost 5 bases to trimming and J lost 6 bases, with 14 bases between them. CDR1 SGHAT and CDR2 FQNNGV come from the germline V gene. This CDR3 comprises 13 residues. The CDR3 here is CASSPALAGEQYF. In DNA, the CDR3 is TGTGCCAGCAGCCCAGCACTAGCTGGCGAGCAGTACTTC.

This chain joins TRBV2 and TRBJ2-6; D gene ambiguous. V was trimmed by 7 bases and J by 1 base, leaving 8 bases between them. The length of the CDR3 is 14 residues. CDR1 is SNHLY and CDR2 is FYNNEI in the germline V gene. As DNA, the CDR3 is TGTGCCAGCACTCAGTGGTCTGGGGCCAACGTCCTGACTTTC. This codes for CASTQWSGANVLTF.

This clone was recorded once. V is TRBV5-4 and J is TRBJ2-5, with TRBD2 matching 10 bases. The CDR3 has 15 residues. Looked up from germline, CDR1 is SGHNT and CDR2 is YYREEE (reference sequence). V lost 4 bases, J lost 5 bases, and 8 bases stayed unmatched. The CDR3 region has the DNA TGTGCCAGCAGCGATCAGCGGGAGGGTGCGGAGACCCAGTACTTC. This translates into CASSDQREGAETQYF.

The J gene is TRBJ2-2, the V gene TRBV18; unclear D gene. The germline V gene encodes CDR1 KGHSH and CDR2 LQKENI. The CDR3 covers 14 residues. Trimming left V 3 bases short and J 2 bases short, with 7 bases between. The CDR3 here is CASSPDTNTGELFF. In DNA, the CDR3 is TGTGCCAGCTCACCCGATACAAACACCGGGGAGCTGTTTTTT. Using reference TRBV18 and TRBJ2-2 for the parts outside the CDR3, the full variable domain is NAGVMQNPRHLVRRRGQEARLRCSPMKGHSHVYWYRQLPEEGLKFMVYLQKENIIDESGMPKERFSAEFPKEGPSILRIQQVVRGDSAAYFCASSPDTNTGELFFGEGSRLTVL.

This clone has more than one count but fewer than ten. The J gene is TRBJ2-7, the V gene TRBV5-4; the match to TRBD1 covers 8 bases. The CDR3 loop spans 14 amino acids. Germline lookup yields CDR1 SGHNT and CDR2 YYREEE (reference sequence). With 4 bases clipped from V and 3 bases from J, the junction kept 6 bases outside the gene matches. The CDR3 region is CASSPQGADYEQYF. CDR3 coding DNA: TGTGCCAGCAGCCCCCAGGGGGCCGACTACGAGCAGTACTTC.

The chain has TRBV25-1 and TRBJ1-1, with a possible D match to TRBD1 (5 bases). The germline V and J ends were trimmed by 2 bases and 1 base, with 11 bases remaining between them. Per the germline V gene, CDR1 is MGHDK and CDR2 is SYGVNS. The CDR3 is made up of 15 amino acids. CDR3 protein: CASSERGGANTEAFF. CDR3 DNA: TGTGCCAGCAGTGAAAGGGGCGGGGCGAACACTGAAGCTTTCTTT. Complete variable domain (other parts from reference TRBV25-1 and TRBJ1-1): EADIYQTPRYLVIGTGKKITLECSQTMGHDKMYWYQQDPGMELHLIHYSYGVNSTEKGDLSSESTVSRIRTEHFPLTLESARPSHTSQYLCASSERGGANTEAFFGQGTRLTVV.

Worth noting for this clone: Other DNA sequences of this sample code for an identical CDR3. For the CDR3, the DNA is TGTGCCAGCAGCCCCCAGACAGCGTACAATGAGCAGTTCTTC. It codes for CASSPQTAYNEQFF. The chain combines TRBV7-2 with TRBJ2-1, with TRBD1 as a possible D gene (5 bases). CDR1 and CDR2 from the germline V gene are SGHTA and FQGNSA. Trimming removed 5 bases from V and 4 bases from J, with 12 bases in between. The CDR3 covers 14 residues.

With respect to this clone: Other DNA sequences in this sample translate to the same CDR3. The CDR3 here is CASSWDRGSNQPQHF. In DNA, the CDR3 is TGTGCCAGTAGTTGGGACAGGGGTAGCAATCAGCCCCAGCATTTT. The rearrangement uses TRBV19 and TRBJ1-5; 10 positions match TRBD1. In germline, CDR1 is LNHDA, CDR2 SQIVND (reference sequence). V shed 5 bases, J shed 0 bases, and the junction held 1 base outside the gene matches. The CDR3 is made up of 15 amino acids.

This clone has at least ten counts. V is TRBV19 and J is TRBJ2-2; 7 positions agree with TRBD2. The CDR3 is 13 residues long. Germline assignment: CDR1 LNHDA and CDR2 SQIVND (reference sequence). Trimming removed 5 bases from V and 5 bases from J; junction bases left unmatched: 2. The CDR3 region has the DNA TGTGCCAGTAGTTCGGGGGGAACCGGGGAGCTGTTTTTT. The encoded protein is CASSSGGTGELFF.

The genes are TRBV4-3 and TRBJ2-3; 14 bases fit TRBD2. The CDR3 is 18 residues long. Germline V lookup: CDR1 LGHNA, CDR2 YSLEER. J lost 5 bases, V lost 3 bases, and 10 bases had no gene match. The CDR3 region has the DNA TGCGCCAGCAGCCAGCAAACCGGGACTAGCGGGAGTTTAGATACGCAGTATTTT. Translated: CASSQQTGTSGSLDTQYF.

This chain links TRBV29-1 with TRBJ2-1; 8 bases are a match to TRBD2. The CDR3 extends over 15 amino acids. With 3 bases clipped from V and 1 base from J, the junction kept 5 bases outside the gene matches. CDR1 and CDR2 from the germline V gene are SQVTM and ANQGSEA. In DNA form, the CDR3 reads TGCAGCGTTGACGGAAGCGGGAGTTCCTACAATGAGCAGTTCTTC. Translation: CSVDGSGSSYNEQFF.

This sequence joins TRBV28 and TRBJ1-5, with a possible D match to TRBD1 (5 bases). Looked up from germline, CDR1 is MDHEN and CDR2 is SYDVKM. Trimming took off 7 bases at V and 3 bases at J, with 16 bases between the two ends. The CDR3 is made up of 15 amino acids. The CDR3 here is CASNSGGVDNQPQHF. DNA for the CDR3: TGTGCCAGCAACTCGGGGGGGGTTGACAATCAGCCCCAGCATTTT.

There are a few counts of this clone. Other DNA sequences within the sample encode an identical CDR3. The V and J genes are TRBV7-9 and TRBJ1-1; D remains ambiguous. Trimming left V 3 bases short and J 11 bases short, with 4 bases between. Germline V lookup: CDR1 SEHNR, CDR2 FQNEAQ (reference sequence). CDR3 length: 9 amino acids. CDR3 nucleotide sequence: TGTGCCAGCAGCTTGGGGGCTTTCTTT. Translating it yields CASSLGAFF. The whole variable domain, remainder taken from reference TRBV7-9 and TRBJ1-1, is DTGVSQNPRHKITKRGQNVTFRCDPISEHNRLYWYRQTLGQGPEFLTYFQNEAQLEKSRLLSDRFSAERPKGSFSTLEIQRTEQGDSAMYLCASSLGAFFGQGTRLTVV.

CDR3 bases: TGTGCCAGCAGCTTAGGGGTGGGTAGCGGCACAGATACGCAGTATTTT. Translated: CASSLGVGSGTDTQYF. The chain couples TRBV11-2 to TRBJ2-3, with a tentative D call TRBD2 (5 bases). Germline values: CDR1 SGHAT, CDR2 FQNNGV. CDR3 length: 16 amino acids. V was trimmed by 1 base and J by 1 base, leaving 12 bases between them.

The chain joins TRBV30 to TRBJ1-1, with D unresolved. The V end lost 4 bases, the J end lost 6 bases, and 12 bases lay between the germline ends. The CDR3 sequence is 12 residues long. The germline gives CDR1 GTSNPN, CDR2 SVGIG (reference sequence). The CDR3 here is CAWKVGVAEAFF. The CDR3 DNA reads TGTGCCTGGAAAGTCGGGGTCGCTGAAGCTTTCTTT.

This rearrangement joins TRBV10-1 to TRBJ2-3; either TRBD1 or TRBD2 may supply D (6 bases each). V lost 7 bases and J lost 1, with 12 bases in between. Per the germline V gene, CDR1 is WNHNN and CDR2 is SYGVQD (reference sequence). The CDR3 consists of 14 residues. The CDR3 coding sequence is TGCGCCAGCATCGGGGGCGTATGCACAGATACGCAGTATTTT. Translating gives CASIGGVCTDTQYF.

The chain couples TRBV11-2 to TRBJ2-7; 10 bases agree with TRBD2. This CDR3 has 15 amino acids. Germline CDR1 SGHAT, CDR2 FQNNGV. The V segment lost 4 bases and the J segment 3 bases; nucleotides outside the gene matches: 6. The CDR3: CASSWRTSGFYEQYF. DNA of the CDR3: TGTGCCAGCAGCTGGCGGACTAGCGGATTCTACGAGCAGTACTTC.

On this clone itself: Other nucleotide sequences from this sample produce the same CDR3. The chain is built from TRBV18 and TRBJ2-3; D unresolved. The CDR3 is 11 amino acids. V lost 3 bases to trimming and J lost 6 bases, with 4 bases between them. The germline CDR1 and CDR2 sequences are KGHSH and LQKENI. The CDR3 protein is CASSPGDTQYF. CDR3 sequence (DNA): TGTGCCAGCTCACCGGGGGATACGCAGTATTTT.

This chain uses TRBV5-4 with TRBJ1-4; 8 bases agree with TRBD1. The CDR3 contains 12 residues. The junction had 1 base not matched to a gene; V was cut back by 4 bases and J by 8 bases. Germline V lookup: CDR1 SGHNT, CDR2 YYREEE (reference sequence). The CDR3 here is CASSNRGEKLFF. Written as DNA, the CDR3 is TGTGCCAGCAGCAACAGGGGGGAAAAACTGTTTTTT.

In regard to this clone: Additional DNA sequences in this sample encode the identical CDR3. V gene TRBV6-6 combines with J gene TRBJ2-7; the D is unclear. CDR3 length: 14 amino acids. With 0 bases removed from V and 0 bases from J, the gap between germline ends came to 6 bases. The V gene's germline CDR1 is MNHNY and CDR2 SVGAGI (reference sequence). CDR3 in amino acids: CASSYSGSSYEQYF. CDR3 sequence (DNA): TGTGCCAGCAGTTACTCGGGCAGCTCCTACGAGCAGTACTTC.

The gene calls are TRBV14 and TRBJ2-1; D is perhaps TRBD2 (6 bases). There are 16 residues in the CDR3. Germline V lookup: CDR1 SGHDN, CDR2 FVKESK. The V end lost 4 bases, the J end lost 4 bases, and 17 bases lay between the germline ends. The CDR3 here is CASSLLERVDYNEQFF. CDR3 sequence (DNA): TGTGCCAGCAGCCTTTTGGAGCGGGTCGATTACAATGAGCAGTTCTTC.